This record covers a single T cell receptor beta chain. Its antigen is not known. These data originate in a study of graft-versus-host responses after intestinal transplantation. V was shortened by 0 bases and J by 4 bases, with 8 bases between the two germline ends. Germline V lookup: CDR1 SGHRS, CDR2 YFSETQ. The CDR3 extends over 13 amino acids. Clones were sequenced by immunoSEQ multiplex PCR, and TCRdb holds only the in-frame ones, with some missing. The data contain about 83,000 clones, about 89% of them seen just once; the ten biggest clones take up roughly 0.31%. The chain links TRBV5-1 to TRBJ2-7; D is undetermined. The clonotype originates from a human donor who received an intestinal transplant. Sequenced material: unstimulated CD4+ T cells sorted from spleen or lymph node cells, taken before intestinal transplant. DNA for the CDR3: TGCGCCAGCAGCTTGGGTCAGGATTACGAGCAGTACTTC. Its translation: CASSLGQDYEQYF.